This entry describes one TCR beta chain. The antigen is undetermined. The authors produced TCR alpha and TCR beta cDNA libraries with sample barcodes and UMIs by 5'RACE using constant-segment primers. In TCRdb, the 5' RACE reads were re-called with MiXCR into one record per CDR3 protein. The sample records some 450,000 distinct CDR3 sequences, roughly 20% being singletons. The sample belongs to a study of T-cell memory formation after mild COVID-19. Study as a whole: TCR clusters largely stayed donor specific.

V gave up 11 bases and J gave up 0 bases, with 14 bases separating them. The germline V gene has CDR1 LGHDT and CDR2 YNNKEL (reference sequence). The CDR3 contains 14 residues. Whole-study results and caveats: Whereas later expanders leaned CD4+, clones contracting day 15 to 85 showed a balanced CD4/CD8 makeup. Pre-infection memory harbored some responding clones, suggesting cross-reactive memory joined.

V and J are TRBV3-1 and TRBJ1-3; perhaps TRBD1 as D (6 bases). The clonotype was recovered from an adult woman who had mild COVID-19 (a few samples of this study predate the infection). Cell type and time point are not known. The sample taken for sequencing was PBMCs or a T cell subset sorted from them (not recorded which). CDR3: CASARDNSGNTIYF. DNA of the CDR3: TGTGCCTCGGCTAGGGACAACTCTGGAAACACCATATATTTT.